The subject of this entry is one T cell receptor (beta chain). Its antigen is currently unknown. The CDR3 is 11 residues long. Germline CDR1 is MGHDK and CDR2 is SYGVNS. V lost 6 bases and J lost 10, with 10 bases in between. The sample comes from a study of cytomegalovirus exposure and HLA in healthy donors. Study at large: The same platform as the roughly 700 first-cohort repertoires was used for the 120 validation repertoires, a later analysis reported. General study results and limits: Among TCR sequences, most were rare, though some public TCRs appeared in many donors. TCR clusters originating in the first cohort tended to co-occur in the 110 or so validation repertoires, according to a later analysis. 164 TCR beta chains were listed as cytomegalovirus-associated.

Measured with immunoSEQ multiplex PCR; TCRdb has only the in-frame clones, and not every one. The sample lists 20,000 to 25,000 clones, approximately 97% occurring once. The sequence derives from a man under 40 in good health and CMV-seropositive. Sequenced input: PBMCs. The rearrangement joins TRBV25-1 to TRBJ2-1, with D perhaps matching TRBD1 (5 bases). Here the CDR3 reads CASSLGLEQFF. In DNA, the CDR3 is TGTGCCAGCAGCCTGGGGCTAGAGCAGTTCTTC. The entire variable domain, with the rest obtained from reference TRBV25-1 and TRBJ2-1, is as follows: EADIYQTPRYLVIGTGKKITLECSQTMGHDKMYWYQQDPGMELHLIHYSYGVNSTEKGDLSSESTVSRIRTEHFPLTLESARPSHTSQYLCASSLGLEQFFGPGTRLTVL.